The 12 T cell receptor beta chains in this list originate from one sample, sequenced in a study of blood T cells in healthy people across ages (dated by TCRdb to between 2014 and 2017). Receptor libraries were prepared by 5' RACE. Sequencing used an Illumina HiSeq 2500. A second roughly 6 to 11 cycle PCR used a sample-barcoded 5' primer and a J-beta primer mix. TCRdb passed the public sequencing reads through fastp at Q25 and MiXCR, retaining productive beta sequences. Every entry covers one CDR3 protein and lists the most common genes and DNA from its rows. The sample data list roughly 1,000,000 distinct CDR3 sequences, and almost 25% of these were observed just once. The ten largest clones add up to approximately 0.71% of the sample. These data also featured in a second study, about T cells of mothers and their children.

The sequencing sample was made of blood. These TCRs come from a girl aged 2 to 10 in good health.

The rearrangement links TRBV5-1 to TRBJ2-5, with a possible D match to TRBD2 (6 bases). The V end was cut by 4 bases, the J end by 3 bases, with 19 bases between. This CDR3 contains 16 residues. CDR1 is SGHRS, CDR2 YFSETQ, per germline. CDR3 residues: CASSLGLWTNEETQYF. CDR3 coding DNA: TGCGCCAGCAGCCTAGGGCTTTGGACTAACGAAGAGACCCAGTACTTC.

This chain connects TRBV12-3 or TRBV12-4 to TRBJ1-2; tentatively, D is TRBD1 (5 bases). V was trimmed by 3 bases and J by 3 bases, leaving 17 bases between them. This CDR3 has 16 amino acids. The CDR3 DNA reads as TGTGCCAGCAGTTTTTTTCGGGAGGGACTGGACTATGGCTACACCTTC. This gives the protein CASSFFREGLDYGYTF.

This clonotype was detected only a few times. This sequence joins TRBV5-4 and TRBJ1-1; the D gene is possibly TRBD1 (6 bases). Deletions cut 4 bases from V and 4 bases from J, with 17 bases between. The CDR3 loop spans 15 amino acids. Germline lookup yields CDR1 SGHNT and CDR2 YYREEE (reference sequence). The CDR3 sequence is CASSGGAGGSTEAFF. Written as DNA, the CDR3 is TGTGCCAGCAGCGGGGGCGCCGGGGGTAGCACTGAAGCTTTCTTT.

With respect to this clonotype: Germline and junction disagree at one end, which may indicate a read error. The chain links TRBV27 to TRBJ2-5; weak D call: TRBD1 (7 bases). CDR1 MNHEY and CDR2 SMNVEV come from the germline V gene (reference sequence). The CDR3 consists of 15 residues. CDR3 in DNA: TGTGCCTGCAGCCGGGGGCAGGGGGGTCAAGAGACCCAGTACTTC. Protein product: CACSRGQGGQETQYF.

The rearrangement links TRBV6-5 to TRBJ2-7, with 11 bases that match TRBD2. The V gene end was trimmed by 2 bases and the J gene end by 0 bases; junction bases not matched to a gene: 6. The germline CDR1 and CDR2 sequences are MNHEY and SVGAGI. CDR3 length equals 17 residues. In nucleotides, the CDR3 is TGTGCCAGCAGTTACGGGCTAGCGGGAGGTCTCTCCTACGAGCAGTACTTC. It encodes CASSYGLAGGLSYEQYF.

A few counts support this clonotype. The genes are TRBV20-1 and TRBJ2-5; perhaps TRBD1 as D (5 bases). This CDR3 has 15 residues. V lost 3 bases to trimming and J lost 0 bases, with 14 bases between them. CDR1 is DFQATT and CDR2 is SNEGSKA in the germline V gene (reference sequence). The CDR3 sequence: CSARYDDSHQETQYF. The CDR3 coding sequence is TGCAGTGCTAGGTACGACGACAGTCACCAAGAGACCCAGTACTTC.

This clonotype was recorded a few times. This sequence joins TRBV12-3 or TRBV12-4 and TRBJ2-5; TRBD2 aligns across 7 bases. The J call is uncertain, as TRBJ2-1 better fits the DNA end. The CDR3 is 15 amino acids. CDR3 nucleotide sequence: TGTGCCAGCAGTTTACCGGGACTGGGGGGGACTGAGCAGTTCTTC. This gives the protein CASSLPGLGGTEQFF.

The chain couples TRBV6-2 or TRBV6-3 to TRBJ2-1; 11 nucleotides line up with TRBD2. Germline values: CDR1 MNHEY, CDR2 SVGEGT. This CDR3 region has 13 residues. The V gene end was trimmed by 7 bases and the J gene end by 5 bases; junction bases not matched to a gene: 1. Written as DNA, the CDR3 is TGTGCCAGCACGGGACTAGCGGACAATGAGCAGTTCTTC. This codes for CASTGLADNEQFF.

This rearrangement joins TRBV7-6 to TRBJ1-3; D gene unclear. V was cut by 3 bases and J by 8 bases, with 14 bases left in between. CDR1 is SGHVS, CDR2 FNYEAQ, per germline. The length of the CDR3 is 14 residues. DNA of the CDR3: TGTGCCAGCAGCTTGTTAGAAGGGAGGGACACCATATATTTT. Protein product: CASSLLEGRDTIYF.

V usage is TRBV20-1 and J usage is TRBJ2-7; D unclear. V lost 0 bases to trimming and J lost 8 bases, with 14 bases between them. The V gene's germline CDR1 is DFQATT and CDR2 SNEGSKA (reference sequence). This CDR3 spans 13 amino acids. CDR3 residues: CSAREWAGAKQYF. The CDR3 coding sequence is TGCAGTGCTAGAGAATGGGCCGGCGCAAAGCAGTACTTC.

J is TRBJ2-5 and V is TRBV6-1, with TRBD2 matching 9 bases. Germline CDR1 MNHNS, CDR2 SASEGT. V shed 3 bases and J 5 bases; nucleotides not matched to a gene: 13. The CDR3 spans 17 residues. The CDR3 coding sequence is TGTGCCAGCAGTGATCGGCTAGCGGGGCCCGAGGGGGAGACCCAGTACTTC. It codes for CASSDRLAGPEGETQYF.

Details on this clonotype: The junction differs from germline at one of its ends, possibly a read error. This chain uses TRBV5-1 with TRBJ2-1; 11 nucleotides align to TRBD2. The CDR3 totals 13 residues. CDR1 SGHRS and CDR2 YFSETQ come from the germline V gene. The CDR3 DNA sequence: TGCGCTAGCACAGTAACTAGCGGGAGTGAGCAGTTCTTC. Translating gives CASTVTSGSEQFF.